This TCR beta chain emerged from a study of CD8+ T cells in alopecia areata. Study background: Grafted skin came from C3H/HeJ donors with spontaneous alopecia (about 6-12 months old) and was placed on roughly 7-11-week-old female C3H/HeJ mice.

Per the germline V gene, CDR1 is NNHNN and CDR2 is SYGAGS (reference sequence). CDR3 length equals 13 residues. The V and J ends lost 8 bases and 3 bases, in that order; junction bases with no gene match: 5. This clone has just a few counts. Antigen unknown. Mouse gene names and germline throughout. Coverage ceases 4 residues before the CDR3 finishes, and the germline J gene fills in the end. Isolated RNA was reverse transcribed into cDNA used as the sequencing template. Clones were read by immunoSEQ multiplex PCR, and TCRdb kept only the in-frame ones, dropping some. The data show 250,000 or so clones, with none appearing a single time. Study-wide results and caveats: Sequence data from scalp samples additionally include resident alphabeta T cells of normal skin. Higher clonality and more expanded CD8+ clones appeared in lesional than normal scalp. Clarity of TCR sharing across patients fell short of that in mice, possibly HLA-related.

Markers used for sorting pooled cutaneous lymph node cells were CD4, CD8alpha, NKG2D, NKG2ACE and others. Sample: CD4+ T cells sorted from a lymph node. This chain joins TRBV13-2 and TRBJ2-3; TRBD2 matches 8 bases. This receptor was taken from a C3H/HeJ mouse with alopecia areata. This strain has MHC haplotype H2-k. The sequenced CDR3 bases are TGTGCCAGTTGGGGGGGGCGCGCAGAA. Its translation is CASWGGRAE. From start to end, the CDR3 is CASWGGRAETLYF.